The 2 T cell receptor beta chains listed next were all sequenced from one sample in a study of cytomegalovirus exposure and HLA in healthy donors. Primers included in the PCR were 60 Vbeta and 13 Jbeta primers. Clones were read by immunoSEQ multiplex PCR, and TCRdb kept only the in-frame ones, dropping some. The sample carries some 67,000 clones, about 82% recorded once. The sample was PBMCs. These TCRs come from a young woman in good health and CMV-seronegative.

This clone came up once. The chain links TRBV18 to TRBJ1-4, with unresolved D. Germline V gives CDR1 KGHSH, CDR2 LQKENI. The CDR3 totals 14 residues. V gave up 4 bases and J gave up 0 bases, with 6 bases separating them. Written as DNA, the CDR3 is TGTGCCAGCTCACTGACTGCAACTAATGAAAAACTGTTTTTT. Translation: CASSLTATNEKLFF.

V usage is TRBV7-9 and J usage is TRBJ2-3, with 8 bases that match TRBD1. The CDR3 totals 16 residues. From germline, CDR1 is SEHNR and CDR2 FQNEAQ (reference sequence). Trimming cost V 5 bases and J 5 bases; bases outside gene matches: 12. CDR3 loop: CASSPRTGFLEDTQYF. The CDR3 region has the DNA TGTGCCAGCAGCCCCAGGACAGGGTTTTTGGAAGATACGCAGTATTTT.